Shown below are 8 T cell receptor beta chains from a single sample sequenced in a study of blood T cell repertoires in COVID-19. Repertoires were generated with immunoSEQ multiplex PCR, while TCRdb's copy carries only in-frame clones and drops some. The sample yields tens of thousands of clones, about 90% seen once. Sample: peripheral blood. These receptors were taken from a human donor in a cohort sampled during active COVID-19.

This chain uses TRBV5-6 with TRBJ2-2; no clear D gene. V shed 4 bases and J shed 1 base, with 5 bases lying between them. The germline V gene encodes CDR1 SGHDT and CDR2 YYEEEE. The CDR3 loop spans 13 amino acids. In DNA, the CDR3 is TGTGCCAGCAGCCCCAGGAACACCGGGGAGCTGTTTTTT. It encodes CASSPRNTGELFF.

In its sample, this clone was seen a few times. The chain employs TRBV3-1 (or the pseudogene TRBV3-2) and TRBJ2-1; 7 nucleotides match TRBD2. This CDR3 is 16 amino acids long. Losses at the gene ends were 1 base for V and 6 bases for J; bases not matched to a gene: 9. The germline gives CDR1 LGHDT, CDR2 YNNKEL (reference sequence). The CDR3 DNA is TGTGCCAGCAGCCAAGTCTGGGACTACGATATCAATGAGCAGTTCTTC. This encodes CASSQVWDYDINEQFF.

The V gene is TRBV19, the J gene TRBJ1-4, with D possibly being TRBD1 (5 bases). The CDR3 totals 14 residues. Trimming removed 6 bases from V and 8 bases from J, with 16 bases in between. Germline V gene data show CDR1 as LNHDA and CDR2 as SQIVND (reference sequence). For the CDR3, the DNA is TGTGCCAGTAGCTACATCTCGGGGGTGGAAAAACTGTTTTTT. Translating gives CASSYISGVEKLFF.

This clone has just one count. The J gene is TRBJ2-3, the V gene TRBV7-6; D not resolved. Trimming took 1 base from V and 4 from J, leaving 15 bases between them. This CDR3 has 16 residues. Germline CDR1 is SGHVS and CDR2 is FNYEAQ. CDR3 sequence reads: CASSLGGGNPADTQYF. The DNA for the CDR3 is TGTGCCAGCAGCTTAGGCGGCGGCAACCCCGCAGATACGCAGTATTTT.

V is TRBV29-1 and J is TRBJ1-1; D uncertain. CDR1 SQVTM and CDR2 ANQGSEA come from the germline V gene. The V end lost 6 bases, the J end lost 4 bases, and 15 bases lay between the germline ends. The CDR3 contains 13 residues. The DNA of the CDR3 is TGCAGCGTGCAGACGGCGCGCGGCACTGAAGCTTTCTTT. It encodes CSVQTARGTEAFF.

The chain couples TRBV2 to TRBJ2-7, with 9 bases identical to TRBD2. This CDR3 region has 15 residues. Looked up from germline, CDR1 is SNHLY and CDR2 is FYNNEI. The trim removed 8 bases at V and 0 bases at J, leaving 8 bases unmatched. The CDR3 coding sequence is TGTGCCAGCCGACTGGGGACTAGCAGCTCCTACGAGCAGTACTTC. Encoded protein: CASRLGTSSSYEQYF.

J is TRBJ2-2 and V is TRBV4-3, with D tentatively TRBD1 (5 bases). V was trimmed by 1 base and J by 7 bases, leaving 13 bases between them. Germline assignment: CDR1 LGHNA and CDR2 YSLEER. CDR3 length: 15 residues. The CDR3 loop is CASSQVGQGSGELFF. CDR3 nucleotide sequence: TGCGCCAGCAGCCAAGTTGGCCAGGGTAGCGGGGAGCTGTTTTTT.

Comments on this clone: At the DNA level, this CDR3 is encoded by other sequences in the same sample as well. The chain has TRBV12-3 or TRBV12-4 and TRBJ2-1; the D gene is possibly TRBD2 (6 bases). The CDR3 length is 12 residues. V lost 3 bases and J 8 bases, leaving 8 bases between the germline ends. The CDR3, as DNA: TGTGCCAGCAGTTTGGGGGGTGATGAGCAGTTCTTC. Amino acid sequence: CASSLGGDEQFF.